This TCR beta chain was recovered during a study of blood T cells in healthy people across ages. A J-beta primer mix and a sample-barcoded 5' primer were used in a second PCR of about 7 to 12 cycles. TCRdb ran MiXCR on the 5' RACE reads and lists one entry per CDR3 protein. The sample has roughly 1,300,000 distinct CDR3 sequences, roughly 59% seen once. Details on this clonotype: Its antigen remains unknown.

Study outcomes and limitations: Observed TCR beta diversity per million T cells went down as age went up. This fall followed a roughly linear course with age. Higher diversity and more naive CD4+ cells were features of long-lived donors, compared to aged donors.

The germline gives CDR1 LGHNT, CDR2 FRNRAP. J was trimmed by 6 bases and V by 2 bases; bases with no gene match: 7. The CDR3 loop spans 15 amino acids. Sequenced material: blood. The rearrangement links TRBV12-5 to TRBJ2-3, with 8 bases identical to TRBD1. This clonotype was obtained from a man aged 18 to 29 in good health. In DNA form, the CDR3 reads TGTGCTAGTGGTTTGATGGGACAGGAGGAGGATACGCAGTATTTT. Encoded protein: CASGLMGQEEDTQYF. Full variable domain (rest looked up from reference TRBV12-5 and TRBJ2-3): DARVTQTPRHKVTEMGQEVTMRCQPILGHNTVFWYRQTMMQGLELLAYFRNRAPLDDSGMPKDRFSAEMPDATLATLKIQPSEPRDSAVYFCASGLMGQEEDTQYFGPGTRLTVL.